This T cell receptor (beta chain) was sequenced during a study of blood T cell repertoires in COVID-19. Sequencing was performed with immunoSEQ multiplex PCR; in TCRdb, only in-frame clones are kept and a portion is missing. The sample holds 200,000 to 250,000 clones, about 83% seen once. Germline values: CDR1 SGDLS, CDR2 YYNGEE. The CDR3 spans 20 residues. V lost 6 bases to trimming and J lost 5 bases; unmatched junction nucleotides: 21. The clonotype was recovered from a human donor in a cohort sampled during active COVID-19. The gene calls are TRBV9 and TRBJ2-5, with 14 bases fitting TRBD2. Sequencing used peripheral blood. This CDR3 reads CASTDTGETSGRVLEETQYF. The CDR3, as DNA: TGTGCCAGCACCGACACCGGGGAGACTAGCGGGAGGGTGCTGGAGGAGACCCAGTACTTC.